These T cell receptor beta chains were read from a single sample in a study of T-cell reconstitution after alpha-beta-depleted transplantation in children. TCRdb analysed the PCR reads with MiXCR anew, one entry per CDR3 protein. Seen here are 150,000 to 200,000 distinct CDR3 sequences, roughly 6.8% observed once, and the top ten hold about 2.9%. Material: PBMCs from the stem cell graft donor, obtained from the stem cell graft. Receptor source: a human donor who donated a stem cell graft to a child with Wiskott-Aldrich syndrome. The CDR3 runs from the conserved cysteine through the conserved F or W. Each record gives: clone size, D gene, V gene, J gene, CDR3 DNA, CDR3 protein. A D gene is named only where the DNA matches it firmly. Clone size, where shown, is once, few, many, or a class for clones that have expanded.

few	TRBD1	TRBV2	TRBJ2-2	TGTGCCAGCAGCGAAGAGTCAGGGGGCCTTATGAACACCGGGGAGCTGTTTTTT	CASSEESGGLMNTGELFF
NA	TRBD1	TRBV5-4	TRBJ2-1	TGTGCCAGCAGCTTGGATCGGGACAGTGTCAATGAGCAGTTCTTC	CASSLDRDSVNEQFF
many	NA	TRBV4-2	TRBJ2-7	TGTGCCAGCAGCCAAGGGGTGCTAGAGTACTTC	CASSQGVLEYF
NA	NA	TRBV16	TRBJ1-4	TGTGCCAGCAGCCCCCTATCGGGCGGTGAAAAACTGTTTTTT	CASSPLSGGEKLFF
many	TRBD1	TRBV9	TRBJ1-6	TGTGCCAGCAGCGTAGACAGGGGTAATTCACCCCTCCACTTT	CASSVDRGNSPLHF
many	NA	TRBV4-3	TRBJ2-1	TGCGCCAGCAGCCAAGATATAGCGGACTACTACAATGAGCAGTTCTTC	CASSQDIADYYNEQFF
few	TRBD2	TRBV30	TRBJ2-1	TGTGCCTGGAGTGTGACTAGCGGGAGGTTTGAGCAGTTCTTC	CAWSVTSGRFEQFF
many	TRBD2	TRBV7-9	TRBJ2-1	TGTGCCAGCAGCCAGACTAGCGGGAGCAGTTATGAGCAGTTCTTC	CASSQTSGSSYEQFF
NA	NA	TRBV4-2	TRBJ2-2	TGTGCCAGCAGCCAAGAGCTCTTCCGGGACACCGCGAACACCGGGGAGCTGTTTTTT	CASSQELFRDTANTGELFF
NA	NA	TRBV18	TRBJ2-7	TGTGCCAGCTCCCCTAGGGACTTGTTTTCCTACGAGCAGTACTTC	CASSPRDLFSYEQYF
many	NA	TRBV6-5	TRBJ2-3	TGTGCCAGTGGTCACAGGGTGGCAGATACGCAGTATTTT	CASGHRVADTQYF
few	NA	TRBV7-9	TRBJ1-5	TGTGCCAGCAACGACCTGGGGCAGCCCCAGCATTTT	CASNDLGQPQHF
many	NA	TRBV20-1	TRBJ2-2	TGCAGTGCTAAGCGGGCCGGGGAGCTGTTTTTT	CSAKRAGELFF
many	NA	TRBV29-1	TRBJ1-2	TGCAGCGTTGTGGGGCGCCGGGGGCTGAGGAATGGCTACACCTTC	CSVVGRRGLRNGYTF
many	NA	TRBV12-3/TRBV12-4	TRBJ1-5	TGTGCCAGCGCGGGGAGGAGCAATCAGCCCCAGCATTTT	CASAGRSNQPQHF
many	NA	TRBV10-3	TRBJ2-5	TGTGCCATTAGCAGGGACTCCGGAGAGACCCAGTACTTC	CAISRDSGETQYF
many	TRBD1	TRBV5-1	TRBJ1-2	TGCGCCAGCAGCTCCCCATACCGGGACAGGGAGGAGGAGGATGGCTACACCTTC	CASSSPYRDREEEDGYTF
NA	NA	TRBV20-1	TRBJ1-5	TGCAGTGCTAGCCTGGAAGACAATAGCAATCAGCCCCAGCATTTT	CSASLEDNSNQPQHF
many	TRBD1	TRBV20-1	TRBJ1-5	TGCAGTGCTAGAGACGGACAGGTCGGTCAGCCCCAGCATTTT	CSARDGQVGQPQHF
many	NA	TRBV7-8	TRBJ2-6	TGTGCCACCGGTACTGGGGCCAACGTCCTGACTTTC	CATGTGANVLTF
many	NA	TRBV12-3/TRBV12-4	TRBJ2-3	TGTGCCAGCAGTACGACAACTCCCGATACGCAGTATTTT	CASSTTTPDTQYF
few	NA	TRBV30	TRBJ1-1	TGTGCCTGGAGTGAGTCAGTAGAAGCTTTCTTT	CAWSESVEAFF
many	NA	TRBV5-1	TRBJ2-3	TGCGCCAGCAGCTTGCCGGGAGCATCAACAGATACGCAGTATTTT	CASSLPGASTDTQYF
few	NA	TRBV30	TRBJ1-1	TGTGCCTGGAGAGGACAGCTGAACACTGAAGCTTTCTTT	CAWRGQLNTEAFF
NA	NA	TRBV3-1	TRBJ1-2	TGCGCCAGCAGGACGACAGGAACTAACTATGGCTACACCTTC	CASRTTGTNYGYTF
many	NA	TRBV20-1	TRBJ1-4	TGCAGTGCTAGAGATTTAGGGACATGGAGTGAAAAACTGTTTTTT	CSARDLGTWSEKLFF
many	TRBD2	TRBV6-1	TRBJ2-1	TGTGCCAGCAACTTCCTAGCGGGACCCTACAATGAGCAGTTCTTC	CASNFLAGPYNEQFF
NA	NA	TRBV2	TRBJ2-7	TGTGCCAGCAGTGAAGCGGCGGGGCTCTCCTACGAGCAGTACTTC	CASSEAAGLSYEQYF
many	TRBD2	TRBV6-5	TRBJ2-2	TGTGCCAGCACCTCCGTGTTGCGGGGGGGGTCGAACACCGGGGAGCTGTTTTTT	CASTSVLRGGSNTGELFF
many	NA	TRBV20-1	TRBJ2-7	TGCAGTGTCCAGACAGCCGATATCTACGAGCAGTACTTC	CSVQTADIYEQYF
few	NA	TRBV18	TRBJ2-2	TGTGCCAGCTCACCCCCCGCAGGGCCTACCGGGGAGCTGTTTTTT	CASSPPAGPTGELFF
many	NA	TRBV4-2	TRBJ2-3	TGTGCCAGCAGCCAAGACGGGGGACCCACAGATACGCAGTATTTT	CASSQDGGPTDTQYF
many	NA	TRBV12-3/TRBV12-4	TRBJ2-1	TGTGCCAGCAAGGGGGGGGCGGGACAGTCAAGTCTTTACAATGAGCAGTTCTTC	CASKGGAGQSSLYNEQFF
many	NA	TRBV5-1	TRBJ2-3	TGCGCCAGCAGCTTGGCCGCTACGAATACGCAGTATTTT	CASSLAATNTQYF
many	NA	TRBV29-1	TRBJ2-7	TGCAGCGCCGGGGTCCAGGGAGAGCAGTACTTC	CSAGVQGEQYF
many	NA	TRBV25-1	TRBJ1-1	TGTGCCAGCAGTGATAAACAGGGAGCTGAAGCTTTCTTT	CASSDKQGAEAFF
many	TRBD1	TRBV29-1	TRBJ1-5	TGCAGCCCGTGGGACAGTTTTCCCAATCAGCCCCAGCATTTT	CSPWDSFPNQPQHF
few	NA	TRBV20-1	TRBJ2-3	TGCAGTGCTAGTGATTCTAAGCGGGCCGACACAGATACGCAGTATTTT	CSASDSKRADTDTQYF
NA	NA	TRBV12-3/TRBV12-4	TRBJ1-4	TGTGCCAGCAGTCCGCGACAGGCGGGCAATGAAAAACTGTTTTTT	CASSPRQAGNEKLFF
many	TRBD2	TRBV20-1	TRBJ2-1	TGCAGTGCTAGAGATCAGGCTAGCGGGAGGGCCCGGGATGAGCAGTTCTTC	CSARDQASGRARDEQFF
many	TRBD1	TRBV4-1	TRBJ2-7	TGCGCCAGCAGCCCGACGAGGACAGGGGGAACCTACGAGCAGTACTTC	CASSPTRTGGTYEQYF
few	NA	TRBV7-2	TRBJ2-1	TGTGCCAGCAGCTTAGCCCGAGGAAACTACAATGAGCAGTTCTTC	CASSLARGNYNEQFF
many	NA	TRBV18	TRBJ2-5	TGTGCCAGCTCACCACCAGGGCTCCAAGAGACCCAGTACTTC	CASSPPGLQETQYF
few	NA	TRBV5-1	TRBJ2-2	TGCGCCAGCAGCCGGCGACAGATTACCGGGGAGCTGTTTTTT	CASSRRQITGELFF
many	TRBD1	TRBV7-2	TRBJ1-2	TGTGCCAGCAGCTTATCACAGGGGGTCTGGGGCTATGGCTACACCTTC	CASSLSQGVWGYGYTF
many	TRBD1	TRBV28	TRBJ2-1	TGTGCCAGCAGTACAGTGGACAGGGGGCGCAATGAGCAGTTCTTC	CASSTVDRGRNEQFF
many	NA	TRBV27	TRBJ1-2	TGTGCCAGCAGTTCCACCAGGACAGCCACTAACTATGGCTACACCTTC	CASSSTRTATNYGYTF
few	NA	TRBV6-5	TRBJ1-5	TGTGCCAGCAGTTACCCTTCGGGGGGGGCGGTTCAGCCCCAGCATTTT	CASSYPSGGAVQPQHF
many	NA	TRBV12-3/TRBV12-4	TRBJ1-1	TGTGCCAGCAGTTTAGGTGGCGGCGCTTTCTTT	CASSLGGGAFF
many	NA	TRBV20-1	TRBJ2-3	TGCAGTGCTAGTCCCTCGGTGAGCACAGATACGCAGTATTTT	CSASPSVSTDTQYF
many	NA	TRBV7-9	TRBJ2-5	TGTGCCAGCAGCTCCCGACTGGGGGAGACCCAGTACTTC	CASSSRLGETQYF
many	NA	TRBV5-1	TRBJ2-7	TGCGCCAGCAGCTCACAGAAGCCCGACCTCGGGCAGTACTTC	CASSSQKPDLGQYF
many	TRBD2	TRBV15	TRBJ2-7	TGTGCCACCAGCTGGGGACTAGCGGTTGTCGAGCAGTACTTC	CATSWGLAVVEQYF
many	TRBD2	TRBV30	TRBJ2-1	TGTGCCTGGAGTACCGGATTAGCGGGACCTTTGGGTGAGCAGTTCTTC	CAWSTGLAGPLGEQFF
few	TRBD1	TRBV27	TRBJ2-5	TGTGCCAGCAGGGGGACAGGGGGTTGGCAAGAGACCCAGTACTTC	CASRGTGGWQETQYF
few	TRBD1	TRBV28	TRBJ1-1	TGTGCCAGCACCCTCTGGGCAGGGGGAGCTTTCTTT	CASTLWAGGAFF
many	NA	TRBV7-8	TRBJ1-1	TGTGCCAGCAGCTCCCAGGGAAGGAGAACGGGCACTGAAGCTTTCTTT	CASSSQGRRTGTEAFF
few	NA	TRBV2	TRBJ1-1	TGTGCCAGCACCGTACCAGAGGACACCATGAACACTGAAGCTTTCTTT	CASTVPEDTMNTEAFF
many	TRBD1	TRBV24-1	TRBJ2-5	TGTGCCACCAGTGACCACCGGGACAGGTACCAAGAGACCCAGTACTTC	CATSDHRDRYQETQYF